This TCR beta chain derives from a study of cytomegalovirus exposure and HLA in healthy donors. Study findings and constraints: In most subjects, TCR beta sequences reportedly gave accurate predictions of HLA-A and HLA-B alleles.

This clone has just a few counts. Antigen specificity is unknown. There are 15 residues in the CDR3. V lost 3 bases, J lost 1 base, and 1 base stayed unmatched. CDR1 and CDR2 from the germline V gene are SGDLS and YYNGEE. The PCR used 60 Vbeta and 13 Jbeta primers. TCRdb's table, derived via immunoSEQ multiplex PCR, lists solely in-frame clones and lacks some. The data show 200,000 or so clones, with around 86% seen just once and approximately 6.5% held by the top ten. This chain uses TRBV9 with TRBJ2-2; 9 bases are a match to TRBD2. This sequence originates from a woman between 45 and 65 years old in good health and CMV-seropositive. Sequencing was performed on PBMCs. The CDR3 DNA follows: TGTGCCAGCAGCGCAGCGGGGGGGAACACCGGGGAGCTGTTTTTT. Protein sequence: CASSAAGGNTGELFF.